The 20 T cell receptor beta chains presented below share a single source sample, sequenced in a study of glioma-infiltrating T cells. The iRepertoire nested amplicon-rescue multiplex PCR amplified TCR alpha and beta CDR3s from RNA. In TCRdb, the multiplex PCR reads were re-called with MiXCR into one record per CDR3 protein. Seen here are about 400,000 distinct CDR3 sequences, 41% observed once, and the top ten hold more than 10%. The source material was glioma tissue, nonneoplastic brain tissue, or PBMCs (not recorded which). The source of these receptors is a human donor with low-grade glioma or glioblastoma, undergoing nonglioma brain surgery, or in good health (not recorded which).

As to this clonotype: The junction differs from germline at one of its ends, possibly a read error. The rearrangement links TRBV6-1 to TRBJ2-2, with D tentatively TRBD1 (6 bases). The CDR3 sequence is 16 residues long. CDR1 and CDR2 from the germline V gene are MNHNS and SASEGT. Here the CDR3 reads CASSDSLRGLTWELFF. The CDR3 DNA sequence: TGTGCCAGCAGTGATTCACTCAGGGGTCTCACCTGGGAGCTGTTTTTT.

This clonotype was counted a few times. The DNA of the CDR3 is TGTGCCAGCAGTTACACGGGACAGGGAGGGGTGGCAGATACGCAGTATTTT. Its translation: CASSYTGQGGVADTQYF. The rearrangement links TRBV6-6 to TRBJ2-3, with 9 bases identical to TRBD1. J was trimmed by 4 bases and V by 2 bases; bases with no gene match: 10. CDR3 length: 17 amino acids. Germline V gives CDR1 MNHNY, CDR2 SVGAGI (reference sequence).

This clonotype was found many times. This chain uses TRBV24-1 with TRBJ2-3, with D unclear. The CDR3 spans 13 residues. The germline gives CDR1 KGHDR, CDR2 SFDVKD. V lost 7 bases and J lost 2, with 9 bases in between. CDR3 nucleotides: TGTGCCACCAGCAACTATGACACAGATACGCAGTATTTT. Protein product: CATSNYDTDTQYF.

V usage is TRBV4-2 and J usage is TRBJ2-7, with 9 bases lining up with TRBD2. Trimming at V came to 0 bases and at J to 6 bases, leaving 9 bases not matched to a gene. This CDR3 has 16 amino acids. The germline V gene has CDR1 LGHNA and CDR2 YNFKEQ. The CDR3 DNA reads TGTGCCAGCAGCCAAGACCGGGGCGGGAGGGTTAGCGAGCAGTACTTC. Protein: CASSQDRGGRVSEQYF.

Only a few counts were recorded for this clonotype. At one end the junction does not follow the germline gene, possibly because of a read error. The chain links TRBV7-3 to TRBJ2-1; 7 bases map to TRBD1. The CDR3 has 14 amino acids. Germline V gives CDR1 SGHTA, CDR2 FQGTGA. The CDR3 coding sequence is TGTGCCAGCAGCACCCGACAGGGATACAATGAGCAGTTCTTT. Translated: CASSTRQGYNEQFF.

Concerning this clonotype: A read error is possible here, since a much larger clone lies one base away. The V gene is TRBV28, the J gene TRBJ1-1, with 8 bases fitting TRBD1. Germline CDR1 MDHEN, CDR2 SYDVKM. There are 15 residues in the CDR3. V lost 3 bases to trimming and J lost 2 bases; unmatched junction nucleotides: 5. CDR3 sequence: CASSFWDRHNTEAFF. As DNA, the CDR3 is TGTGCCAGCAGTTTTTGGGACAGGCATAACACTGAAGCTTTCTTT.

This clonotype has a handful of counts. The chain combines TRBV20-1 with TRBJ2-3; D remains ambiguous. The ends were cut back, 1 base at V and 6 bases at J, with 11 bases in the middle. CDR1 and CDR2 from the germline V gene are DFQATT and SNEGSKA (reference sequence). CDR3 length: 13 amino acids. CDR3: CSARGPLGDTQYF. CDR3 coding DNA: TGCAGTGCTAGAGGCCCCCTAGGGGATACGCAGTATTTT.

This clonotype has more than one count but fewer than ten. This chain joins TRBV4-1 and TRBJ2-7, with D uncertain. CDR1 is MGHRA, CDR2 YSYEKL, per germline. Trimming took off 1 base at V and 4 bases at J, with 11 bases between the two ends. CDR3 length: 14 residues. The CDR3 DNA reads as TGCGCCAGCAGCCAAGGTATGGGTAGGTACGAGCAGTACTTC. Amino acids: CASSQGMGRYEQYF.

Remarks on this clonotype: Relative to the germline gene, one junction end is altered; a read error may explain this. The chain carries TRBV10-3 and TRBJ2-7; D is possibly TRBD1 (6 bases). Germline V lookup: CDR1 ENHRY, CDR2 SYGVKD. The CDR3 length is 14 residues. CDR3 region: CAISETTGSYEQCF. CDR3 bases: TGTGCCATCAGTGAGACTACAGGGTCCTACGAGCAGTGCTTC.

The chain carries TRBV20-1 and TRBJ2-2, with a possible D match to TRBD2 (6 bases). The CDR3 contains 14 residues. V was pared by 6 bases and J by 3 bases, with 14 bases between. Looked up from germline, CDR1 is DFQATT and CDR2 is SNEGSKA (reference sequence). The CDR3 spells CSAGTSPDTGELFF. CDR3 nucleotide sequence: TGCAGTGCAGGGACTTCCCCCGACACCGGGGAGCTGTTTTTT.

Concerning this clonotype itself: A clone one base away is much larger, so this may be a read error. J is TRBJ2-1 and V is TRBV27, with 9 bases that match TRBD2. Germline V CDR1 and CDR2: MNHEY, SMNVEV (reference sequence). CDR3 length: 16 amino acids. After removal of 5 bases from V and 6 bases from J, the junction contained 11 bases not matched to a gene. The CDR3 sequence: CASSILAGHRLNEQFF. The CDR3 coding sequence is TGTGCCAGCAGTATTCTAGCGGGACATCGGCTCAATGAGCAGTTCTTC.

This clonotype was seen a few times. The V and J genes are TRBV6-1 and TRBJ2-2, with D perhaps matching TRBD2 (5 bases). The germline V gene has CDR1 MNHNS and CDR2 SASEGT. This CDR3 region has 12 residues. Trimming removed 5 bases from V and 7 bases from J, with 8 bases in between. The CDR3 reads CASSLRGGELFF. The DNA for the CDR3 is TGTGCCAGCAGTCTCCGGGGCGGGGAGCTGTTTTTT.

This clonotype was seen a few times. This chain links TRBV20-1 with TRBJ2-1, with D perhaps TRBD1 or TRBD2 (6 bases each). The germline V gene encodes CDR1 DFQATT and CDR2 SNEGSKA (reference sequence). V lost 0 bases and J lost 8, with 11 bases in between. The CDR3 sequence is 13 residues long. The CDR3 region has the DNA TGCAGTGCTAGAGAAGGGGGGAGAGATGAGCAGTTCTTC. It yields the protein CSAREGGRDEQFF.

In its sample, this clonotype was seen a few times. The chain uses TRBV7-3 and TRBJ1-5, with D tentatively TRBD1 (6 bases). Trimming removed 4 bases at V and 3 bases at J, with 25 bases between. The CDR3 runs 19 residues. Germline V gene sequence: CDR1 SGHTA, CDR2 FQGTGA. CDR3 DNA sequence: TGTGCCAGCAGCTCAGAGGGGGGCGAACCCCACAATAACAATCAGCCCCAGCATTTT. This encodes CASSSEGGEPHNNNQPQHF.

This clonotype was picked up a small number of times. V gene TRBV7-2 combines with J gene TRBJ2-7, with TRBD1 matching over 7 bases. CDR1 and CDR2 (germline): SGHTA, FQGNSA. V trimming: 5 bases; J trimming: 5 bases; junction bases outside the gene matches: 6. The CDR3 runs to 13 residues. CDR3 loop: CASSPGTANEQYF. The CDR3 DNA reads as TGTGCCAGCAGCCCCGGGACAGCCAACGAGCAGTACTTC.

The V gene is TRBV27, the J gene TRBJ1-2; 9 bases line up with TRBD1. The V gene end was trimmed by 8 bases and the J gene end by 5 bases; junction bases not matched to a gene: 9. CDR1 and CDR2 (germline): MNHEY, SMNVEV (reference sequence). This CDR3 contains 14 residues. CDR3 nucleotide sequence: TGTGCCAGCGGTCTATCGACAGGGGGGTATGGCTACACCTTC. Its protein is CASGLSTGGYGYTF.

The chain carries TRBV10-3 and TRBJ1-1; no firm D call. With 1 base removed from V and 4 bases from J, the gap between germline ends came to 4 bases. CDR1 and CDR2 from the germline V gene are ENHRY and SYGVKD. CDR3 size: 12 residues. The chain's CDR3 is CAISEWGTEAFF. The CDR3 coding sequence is TGTGCCATCAGTGAGTGGGGCACTGAAGCTTTCTTT.

This clonotype is a singleton in its sample. V gene TRBV3-1 combines with J gene TRBJ2-5, with D perhaps TRBD1 or TRBD2 (5 bases each). This CDR3 contains 14 residues. The V gene's germline CDR1 is LGHDT and CDR2 YNNKEL (reference sequence). V was trimmed by 4 bases and J by 4 bases, leaving 13 bases between them. CDR3 DNA sequence: TGTGCCAGCAGCCGGGGGACGCCCGCAGAGACCCAGTACTTC. This encodes CASSRGTPAETQYF.

The chain carries TRBV6-5 and TRBJ1-3; TRBD1 aligns across 7 bases. Germline V lookup: CDR1 MNHEY, CDR2 SVGAGI. Losses at the gene ends were 6 bases for V and 0 bases for J; bases not matched to a gene: 5. The CDR3 is made up of 15 amino acids. The CDR3 loop reads CASRSTGASGNTIYF. CDR3 DNA: TGTGCCAGCAGAAGTACAGGGGCCTCTGGAAACACCATATATTTT.

For the CDR3, the DNA is TGCGCCAGCAGCCGTGACAGAATCAGGCAAGAGACCCAGTACTTC. This gives the protein CASSRDRIRQETQYF. This sequence joins TRBV4-3 and TRBJ2-5, with D maybe TRBD1 (5 bases). V lost 4 bases, J lost 2 bases, and 14 bases lay in between. The germline V gene encodes CDR1 LGHNA and CDR2 YSLEER. This CDR3 contains 15 residues.